The clone carrying this TCR beta chain was found many times. A second PCR, run for roughly 7 to 12 cycles, used a sample-barcoded 5' primer plus a J-beta primer mix. TCRdb redid the calling of the 5' RACE reads with MiXCR, one entry per CDR3 protein. The data contain over 950,000 distinct CDR3 sequences, 35% to 40% of them singletons. This sample is part of a study of blood T cells in healthy people across ages. Trimming removed 7 bases at V and 6 bases at J, with 8 bases between. CDR3 length equals 11 residues. Germline loops: CDR1 SNHLY, CDR2 FYNNEI. The chain couples TRBV2 to TRBJ2-3, with D unresolved. The receptor was derived from a man aged 18 to 29 in good health. Sequenced material: blood. As DNA, the CDR3 is TGTGCCAGCATGGGCTCGGATACGCAGTATTTT. It yields the protein CASMGSDTQYF.